The entry below gives a single T cell receptor (beta chain) sequence along with its context. The sample holds other DNA sequences that translate to the same CDR3. This sample was included in a study of blood T cell repertoires in COVID-19. Study background: The study drew acute and convalescent COVID-19 samples from the United States, Italy and Spain. T cells, B-cell-depleted T cells, or PBMCs supplied cDNA or gDNA.

Seattle patient enrollment occurred during active infection, with longitudinal follow-up thereafter. TCRdb's table, derived via immunoSEQ multiplex PCR, lists solely in-frame clones and lacks some. Among about 170,000 clones listed, 84% were seen once. Looked up from germline, CDR1 is KGHDR and CDR2 is SFDVKD. The length of the CDR3 is 16 residues. Trimming left V 1 base short and J 1 base short, with 7 bases between. The specimen sequenced was peripheral blood. The V and J genes are TRBV24-1 and TRBJ2-6; D may be TRBD1 (5 bases). This receptor was identified in a woman in her seventies with COVID-19, enrolled during active disease. CDR3 nucleotide sequence: TGTGCCACCAGTGATTTTCAGGGATCTGGGGCCAACGTCCTGACTTTC. It translates to CATSDFQGSGANVLTF.